The 22 T cell receptor beta chains given below trace back to one sample, sequenced in a study of shared T cell receptors in the human thymus. Clones were read by immunoSEQ multiplex PCR, and TCRdb kept only the in-frame ones, dropping some. The sample carries 500,000 to 850,000 clones, 87% recorded once. These data were likewise used in another study, on human thymus T cells.

The sequenced material came from thymocytes. The receptors originated from a boy less than two years old with a congenital heart defect.

The table lists this clone with a few counts. V is TRBV4-3 and J is TRBJ2-2, with D hard to call. Germline V gives CDR1 LGHNA, CDR2 YSLEER. Trimming pared 0 bases from V and 5 bases from J, leaving 13 bases between. The CDR3 totals 16 residues. The CDR3 loop is CASSQEAGRDTGELFF. The CDR3 nucleotides read TGCGCCAGCAGCCAAGAAGCAGGTCGAGATACCGGGGAGCTGTTTTTT.

The DNA of the CDR3 is TGTGCCAGCAGCTCAGGGGGTAGCTATGGCTACACCTTC. This translates into CASSSGGSYGYTF. The rearrangement joins TRBV27 to TRBJ1-2; 7 nucleotides match TRBD1. With V trimmed by 6 bases and J by 4 bases, 5 bases remained unmatched. Germline CDR1 MNHEY, CDR2 SMNVEV (reference sequence). The CDR3 extends over 13 amino acids.

V usage is TRBV28 and J usage is TRBJ1-2; D gene unclear. Trimming removed 8 bases from V and 8 bases from J, with 12 bases in between. Per the germline V gene, CDR1 is MDHEN and CDR2 is SYDVKM. CDR3 length: 11 residues. CDR3 sequence (DNA): TGTGCCAGCTGCGCGATGGAGGGCTACACCTTC. This translates into CASCAMEGYTF.

The gene calls are TRBV7-6 and TRBJ1-4, with D perhaps TRBD1 (6 bases). The CDR3 covers 17 residues. The V and J ends lost 5 bases and 5 bases respectively, with 21 bases between them. CDR1 SGHVS and CDR2 FNYEAQ come from the germline V gene. The CDR3 DNA reads as TGTGCCAGCAGCCCATTTAGATCAGGGGCGAGAAATGAAAAACTGTTTTTT. Protein sequence: CASSPFRSGARNEKLFF.

The chain has TRBV4-1 and TRBJ2-2, with TRBD2 matching 13 bases. The length of the CDR3 is 16 residues. V trimming: 2 bases; J trimming: 7 bases; junction bases outside the gene matches: 4. Germline V CDR1 and CDR2: MGHRA, YSYEKL. The CDR3 here is CASSQWTSGGGGELFF. CDR3 nucleotide sequence: TGCGCCAGCAGCCAATGGACTAGCGGGGGCGGCGGGGAGCTGTTTTTT.

The V gene is TRBV4-3, the J gene TRBJ1-2, with D possibly TRBD1 on 5 matching bases. V was pared by 0 bases and J by 3 bases, with 17 bases between. The CDR3 is 17 residues long. The germline V gene encodes CDR1 LGHNA and CDR2 YSLEER. CDR3 nucleotides: TGCGCCAGCAGCCAAGAGGAGCAGACAGCCTGGGACTATGGCTACACCTTC. It codes for CASSQEEQTAWDYGYTF.

The genes are TRBV21-1 and TRBJ2-7; the table names TRBD1, a call not compared with the DNA. TRBV21-1 has pseudogene status. This CDR3 is 15 amino acids long. The CDR3 DNA follows: TGTGCCAGCAGCCACCAGGCTCCAGACAGCTACGAGCAGTACTTC. Its translation is CASSHQAPDSYEQYF.

The chain links TRBV28 to TRBJ2-2; 7 positions agree with TRBD2. The CDR3 has 17 residues. Germline CDR1 is MDHEN and CDR2 is SYDVKM. The ends lost 4 bases at V and 4 bases at J; junction bases unmatched: 12. The CDR3 sequence is CASSCLQAGRPTGELFF. DNA for the CDR3: TGTGCCAGCAGTTGCCTACAAGCGGGGAGACCCACCGGGGAGCTGTTTTTT.

J is TRBJ2-3 and V is TRBV9, with TRBD2 identical over 10 bases. V was pared by 0 bases and J by 10 bases, with 11 bases of the junction left unmatched. The germline V gene has CDR1 SGDLS and CDR2 YYNGEE. The length of the CDR3 is 16 residues. This CDR3 is CASSVGGPAGGRAQYF. DNA for the CDR3: TGTGCCAGCAGCGTAGGCGGTCCAGCGGGAGGGCGGGCGCAGTATTTT.

The V and J genes are TRBV2 and TRBJ2-2, with 13 bases identical to TRBD2. There are 21 residues in the CDR3. The V segment lost 1 base and the J segment 3 bases; nucleotides outside the gene matches: 14. Germline assignment: CDR1 SNHLY and CDR2 FYNNEI. CDR3: CASSEEIEGLAGLWDTGELFF. CDR3 DNA sequence: TGTGCCAGCAGTGAAGAGATTGAGGGACTAGCGGGATTGTGGGACACCGGGGAGCTGTTTTTT.

V usage is TRBV28 and J usage is TRBJ1-1; 8 bases are shared with TRBD1. CDR3 length equals 16 residues. V lost 10 bases and J lost 4; bases outside the gene matches: 17. Germline loops: CDR1 MDHEN, CDR2 SYDVKM. The CDR3 nucleotides read TGTGCCACGGCAGACGGACAGGGTAAGGAGGGCACTGAAGCTTTCTTT. Encoded protein: CATADGQGKEGTEAFF.

The chain joins TRBV7-2 to TRBJ2-7, with 14 positions matching TRBD2. The CDR3 covers 17 residues. Germline CDR1 SGHTA, CDR2 FQGNSA. J was trimmed by 3 bases and V by 3 bases; bases with no gene match: 7. CDR3 DNA: TGTGCCAGCAGCTTGGTTAGACTAGCGGGAGGGATCTACGAGCAGTACTTC. This gives the protein CASSLVRLAGGIYEQYF.

V is TRBV2 and J is TRBJ2-7; 11 nucleotides line up with TRBD1. V shed 2 bases and J 3 bases; nucleotides not matched to a gene: 3. Per germline, CDR1 SNHLY and CDR2 FYNNEI. The CDR3 extends over 15 amino acids. The chain's CDR3 is CASSEPDRGLYEQYF. The DNA for the CDR3 is TGTGCCAGCAGTGAACCGGACAGGGGGCTCTACGAGCAGTACTTC.

This clone was observed a single time. The chain is built from TRBV5-4 and TRBJ2-2; 15 nucleotides match TRBD2. V shed 4 bases and J 10 bases; nucleotides not matched to a gene: 5. CDR1 is SGHNT, CDR2 YYREEE, per germline (reference sequence). The CDR3 totals 15 residues. The CDR3 region has the DNA TGTGCCAGCAGCCCAGGACTAGCGGGAGGGGAGGAGCTGTTTTTT. Residues: CASSPGLAGGEELFF.

This clone was observed once. This chain's CDR3 is CASSLGTGTGAGATEAFF. The CDR3, as DNA: TGTGCCAGCAGCTTAGGGACCGGGACAGGGGCCGGGGCCACTGAAGCTTTCTTT. The V call is TRBV5-5, the J call TRBJ1-1; 10 nucleotides match TRBD1. Germline trimming cut 2 bases from V and 4 bases from J; bases unmatched to any gene: 14. Germline values: CDR1 SGHKS, CDR2 YYEKEE (reference sequence). This CDR3 has 18 residues. The variable domain in full, with the rest retrieved from reference TRBV5-5 and TRBJ1-1, is DAGVTQSPTHLIKTRGQQVTLRCSPISGHKSVSWYQQVLGQGPQFIFQYYEKEERGRGNFPDRFSARQFPNYSSELNVNALLLGDSALYLCASSLGTGTGAGATEAFFGQGTRLTVV.

The V call is TRBV5-4, the J call TRBJ2-3, with 7 bases fitting TRBD2. The V segment lost 5 bases and the J segment 0 bases; nucleotides outside the gene matches: 6. This CDR3 is 15 amino acids long. Per germline, CDR1 SGHNT and CDR2 YYREEE (reference sequence). The CDR3 loop is CASRSGTTSTDTQYF. CDR3 bases: TGTGCCAGCAGGTCCGGGACTACTAGCACAGATACGCAGTATTTT.

CDR3 protein: CASSQDGTGAQDYGYTF. The CDR3 DNA sequence: TGCGCCAGCAGCCAAGATGGGACAGGGGCGCAAGACTATGGCTACACCTTC. The chain couples TRBV4-1 to TRBJ1-2; 10 bases line up with TRBD1. The ends lost 0 bases at V and 3 bases at J; junction bases unmatched: 7. Germline CDR1 reads MGHRA; CDR2 reads YSYEKL. The CDR3 runs to 17 residues.

The genes are TRBV14 and TRBJ2-3; 10 positions agree with TRBD2. This CDR3 is 17 amino acids long. Germline V gene sequence: CDR1 SGHDN, CDR2 FVKESK. The trim removed 4 bases at V and 2 bases at J, leaving 9 bases unmatched. CDR3 sequence: CASSRHPAGGITDTQYF. The CDR3 nucleotides read TGTGCCAGCAGCCGCCACCCAGCGGGAGGGATCACAGATACGCAGTATTTT.

V usage is TRBV6-6 and J usage is TRBJ1-2; D unclear. V was cut by 4 bases and J by 5 bases, with 14 bases left in between. This CDR3 is built from 14 residues. Per germline, CDR1 MNHNY and CDR2 SVGAGI (reference sequence). CDR3 region: CASSFPLRSYGYTF. DNA for the CDR3: TGTGCCAGCAGTTTCCCCTTGCGATCTTATGGCTACACCTTC.

This clone appeared a few times. CDR3 DNA: TGTGCCAGTAGGCGACAGTATAGCAATCAGCCCCAGCATTTT. Residues: CASRRQYSNQPQHF. The rearrangement links TRBV19 to TRBJ1-5; TRBD1 might be the D (5 bases). V lost 6 bases, J lost 0 bases, and 9 bases lay in between. Germline CDR1 and CDR2: LNHDA and SQIVND (reference sequence). This CDR3 comprises 14 residues.

This rearrangement joins TRBV5-1 to TRBJ2-2; D is perhaps TRBD1 (5 bases). The CDR3 has 14 residues. V was clipped by 0 bases and J by 6 bases, with 9 bases between them. CDR1 is SGHRS and CDR2 is YFSETQ in the germline V gene. CDR3 nucleotides: TGCGCCAGCAGCTTGGATAGCAGGGCCGGGGAGCTGTTTTTT. Translating it yields CASSLDSRAGELFF.

V and J are TRBV28 and TRBJ1-1; TRBD1 matches at 9 bases. CDR3 size: 15 residues. J lost 5 bases, V lost 5 bases, and 9 bases had no gene match. CDR1 and CDR2 from the germline V gene are MDHEN and SYDVKM. CDR3 sequence: CASSGHRGRRTEAFF. As DNA, the CDR3 is TGTGCCAGCAGTGGGCACAGGGGGCGAAGGACTGAAGCTTTCTTT.